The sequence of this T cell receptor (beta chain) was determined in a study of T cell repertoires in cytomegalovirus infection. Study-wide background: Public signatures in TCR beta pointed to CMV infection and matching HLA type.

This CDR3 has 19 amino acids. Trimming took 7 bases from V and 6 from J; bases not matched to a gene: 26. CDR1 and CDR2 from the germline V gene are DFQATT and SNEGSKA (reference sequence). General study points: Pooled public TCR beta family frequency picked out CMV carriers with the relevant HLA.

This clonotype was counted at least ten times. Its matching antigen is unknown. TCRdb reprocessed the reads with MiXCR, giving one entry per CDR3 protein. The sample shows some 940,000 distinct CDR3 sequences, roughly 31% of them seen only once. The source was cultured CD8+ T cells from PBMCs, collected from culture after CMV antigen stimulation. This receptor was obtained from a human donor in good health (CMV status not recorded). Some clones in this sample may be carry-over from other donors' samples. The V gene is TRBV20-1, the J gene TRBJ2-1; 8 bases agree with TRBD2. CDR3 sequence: CSVKRGNRIGGAFSNEQFF. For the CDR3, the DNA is TGCAGTGTTAAAAGAGGGAACAGAATCGGGGGGGCCTTCTCCAATGAGCAGTTCTTC.